One sample yielded the 24 T cell receptor beta chains listed below, sequenced in a study of control samples from healthy donors and cancer patients. TCRdb's table, derived via immunoSEQ multiplex PCR, lists solely in-frame clones and lacks some. This table has 88,000 or so clones, around 94% appearing once. The sample was blood. These receptors were obtained from a woman under 30 in good health.

The chain combines TRBV20-1 with TRBJ2-1; no clear D gene. Germline assignment: CDR1 DFQATT and CDR2 SNEGSKA (reference sequence). The CDR3 consists of 11 residues. Trimming left V 3 bases short and J 10 bases short, with 10 bases between. In DNA, the CDR3 is TGCAGTGCTAGGAGTCCTGGAGAGCAGTTCTTC. Translating gives CSARSPGEQFF.

The J gene is TRBJ2-7, the V gene TRBV25-1, with TRBD2 identical over 7 bases. The germline V gene encodes CDR1 MGHDK and CDR2 SYGVNS. This CDR3 region has 17 residues. Trimming cost V 2 bases and J 1 base; bases outside gene matches: 11. CDR3 protein: CASSEPPSWGGSYEQYF. CDR3 bases: TGTGCCAGCAGTGAACCGCCTAGCTGGGGAGGGTCCTACGAGCAGTACTTC.

The chain is built from TRBV11-2 and TRBJ1-4, with 7 bases fitting TRBD1. The CDR3 totals 15 residues. V shed 5 bases, J shed 8 bases, and the junction held 11 bases outside the gene matches. From germline, CDR1 is SGHAT and CDR2 FQNNGV. As DNA, the CDR3 is TGTGCCAGCAGCCGAATACAGGGGAGGTGGGAAAAACTGTTTTTT. This codes for CASSRIQGRWEKLFF.

V and J are TRBV25-1 and TRBJ1-4; a possible D gene is TRBD1 (6 bases). Per germline, CDR1 MGHDK and CDR2 SYGVNS. The CDR3 is 16 amino acids. Trimming stripped 6 bases from V and 5 bases from J, with 19 bases between. CDR3 nucleotides: TGTGCCAGCAGGGAAGGGGCCGGACAGACAAATGAAAAACTGTTTTTT. It yields the protein CASREGAGQTNEKLFF.

J is TRBJ1-4 and V is TRBV4-1, with D uncertain. Trimming removed 3 bases at V and 2 bases at J, with 7 bases between. Germline V gene sequence: CDR1 MGHRA, CDR2 YSYEKL. The CDR3 is 14 amino acids. This chain's CDR3 is CASSHTDTNEKLFF. DNA of the CDR3: TGCGCCAGCAGCCACACAGATACTAATGAAAAACTGTTTTTT.

J is TRBJ2-5 and V is TRBV7-9, with 10 bases fitting TRBD2. V lost 3 bases to trimming and J lost 2 bases; unmatched junction nucleotides: 3. The CDR3 covers 15 residues. Germline CDR1 and CDR2: SEHNR and FQNEAQ (reference sequence). The CDR3 protein is CASSFGLAVQETQYF. The CDR3 nucleotides are TGTGCCAGCAGCTTCGGACTAGCGGTACAAGAGACCCAGTACTTC.

The chain combines TRBV19 with TRBJ1-1, with D maybe TRBD1 (6 bases). CDR1 and CDR2 from the germline V gene are LNHDA and SQIVND (reference sequence). The CDR3 sequence is 16 residues long. Trimming cost V 2 bases and J 0 bases, with 13 bases left between them. CDR3 protein: CASSIWTAGMNTEAFF. In DNA, the CDR3 is TGTGCCAGTAGTATATGGACAGCCGGAATGAACACTGAAGCTTTCTTT.

This chain links TRBV5-1 with TRBJ1-2; maybe TRBD1 (5 bases). The CDR3 is 14 residues long. In germline, CDR1 is SGHRS, CDR2 YFSETQ. The V gene lost 0 bases and the J gene lost 4 bases, with 10 bases spanning the gap. The CDR3 region has the DNA TGCGCCAGCAGCTTGGGGGAGGGGACCTATGGCTACACCTTC. It encodes CASSLGEGTYGYTF. Variable domain in full (rest from reference TRBV5-1 and TRBJ1-2): KAGVTQTPRYLIKTRGQQVTLSCSPISGHRSVSWYQQTPGQGLQFLFEYFSETQRNKGNFPGRFSGRQFSNSRSEMNVSTLELGDSALYLCASSLGEGTYGYTFGSGTRLTVV.

The chain combines TRBV5-4 with TRBJ2-7; TRBD2 matches at 13 bases. The trim removed 4 bases at V and 7 bases at J, leaving 5 bases unmatched. The CDR3 consists of 14 residues. Germline V gives CDR1 SGHNT, CDR2 YYREEE (reference sequence). The CDR3 coding sequence is TGTGCCAGCAGCCTGACTAGCGGGAGGCCTGAGCAGTACTTC. It encodes CASSLTSGRPEQYF.

The DNA of the CDR3 is TGTGCCAGCAGCGTAGGTGACAGCGCAAATTCACCCCTCCACTTT. Translated, it gives CASSVGDSANSPLHF. V and J are TRBV9 and TRBJ1-6, with TRBD1 as a possible D gene (5 bases). CDR3 length: 15 amino acids. Germline V gene lookup returns CDR1 SGDLS and CDR2 YYNGEE. With 0 bases removed from V and 7 bases from J, the gap between germline ends came to 11 bases.

The genes are TRBV18 and TRBJ2-5; 7 bases map to TRBD1. CDR3 size: 17 residues. CDR1 and CDR2 from the germline V gene are KGHSH and LQKENI. The J segment lost 0 bases and the V segment lost 0 bases, leaving 7 bases of the junction unmatched. The CDR3 region has the DNA TGTGCCAGCTCACCACCGACCGGGACAGACGACCAAGAGACCCAGTACTTC. Protein sequence: CASSPPTGTDDQETQYF.

The chain employs TRBV19 and TRBJ2-1; 8 bases are a match to TRBD2. The CDR3 sequence is 16 residues long. Per the germline V gene, CDR1 is LNHDA and CDR2 is SQIVND (reference sequence). The V gene end was trimmed by 5 bases and the J gene end by 3 bases; junction bases not matched to a gene: 9. Here the CDR3 reads CASSATGTRYYNEQFF. The CDR3 nucleotides read TGTGCCAGTAGTGCAACCGGGACTAGGTACTACAATGAGCAGTTCTTC. The full variable domain, its missing parts supplied by reference TRBV19 and TRBJ2-1, is DGGITQSPKYLFRKEGQNVTLSCEQNLNHDAMYWYRQDPGQGLRLIYYSQIVNDFQKGDIAEGYSVSREKKESFPLTVTSAQKNPTAFYLCASSATGTRYYNEQFFGPGTRLTVL.

V is TRBV19 and J is TRBJ1-1; D gene unclear. This CDR3 comprises 13 residues. Germline V gene lookup returns CDR1 LNHDA and CDR2 SQIVND (reference sequence). With 6 bases removed from V and 6 bases from J, the gap between germline ends came to 14 bases. Here the CDR3 DNA reads TGTGCCAGTAGCTCAGTCGGGTGGGCTGAAGCTTTCTTT. Translating it yields CASSSVGWAEAFF.

The chain is built from TRBV4-3 and TRBJ2-7; D gene unclear. The CDR3 length is 13 residues. Germline V lookup: CDR1 LGHNA, CDR2 YSLEER. V was trimmed by 1 base and J by 2 bases, leaving 6 bases between them. The CDR3 region has the DNA TGCGCCAGCAGCCAAGGTAGCACCTACGAGCAGTACTTC. Translated, it gives CASSQGSTYEQYF.

J is TRBJ2-2 and V is TRBV6-4; TRBD1 is a possible D gene (5 bases). This CDR3 spans 15 amino acids. V was clipped by 3 bases and J by 3 bases, with 11 bases between them. CDR1 and CDR2 from the germline V gene are MRHNA and SNTAGT. Here the CDR3 reads CASSDGRDHTGELFF. For the CDR3, the DNA is TGTGCCAGCAGTGATGGCAGGGATCACACCGGGGAGCTGTTTTTT.

Only one count was recorded for this clone. This chain links TRBV27 with TRBJ2-7, with D possibly matching TRBD2 (5 bases). Between the trimmed V and J ends, which lost 6 bases and 9 bases, there was a span of 15 bases. Germline CDR1 and CDR2: MNHEY and SMNVEV (reference sequence). The CDR3 covers 12 residues. DNA of the CDR3: TGTGCCAGCAGGATGACGGCCGGAGGGCAGTACTTC. Translation: CASRMTAGGQYF.

V is TRBV3-1 (or the pseudogene TRBV3-2) and J is TRBJ2-2, with D unclear. The CDR3 loop spans 16 amino acids. Germline lookup yields CDR1 LGHDT and CDR2 YNNKEL (reference sequence). V lost 0 bases, J lost 3 bases, and 11 bases lay in between. DNA for the CDR3: TGTGCCAGCAGCCAAGAGGGAAGGGTTGACACCGGGGAGCTGTTTTTT. Translated: CASSQEGRVDTGELFF.

This chain uses TRBV4-1 with TRBJ1-2; D gene unclear. V lost 1 base and J 2 bases, leaving 14 bases between the germline ends. Germline CDR1 and CDR2: MGHRA and YSYEKL. The CDR3 is 16 residues long. CDR3 sequence reads: CASSQGGSGQNYGYTF. CDR3 nucleotides: TGCGCCAGCAGCCAAGGAGGATCGGGCCAAAACTATGGCTACACCTTC.

V gene TRBV29-1 combines with J gene TRBJ1-2, with TRBD1 matching over 7 bases. The V and J ends lost 4 bases and 7 bases, in that order; junction bases with no gene match: 12. CDR3 length: 14 amino acids. Germline CDR1 is SQVTM and CDR2 is ANQGSEA. The CDR3 region is CSVGYRDSSTGYTF. DNA for the CDR3: TGCAGCGTTGGATACCGGGACAGTTCAACTGGCTACACCTTC. The full variable domain, with the rest looked up from reference TRBV29-1 and TRBJ1-2, is SAVISQKPSRDICQRGTSLTIQCQVDSQVTMMFWYRQQPGQSLTLIATANQGSEATYESGFVIDKFPISRPNLTFSTLTVSNMSPEDSSIYLCSVGYRDSSTGYTFGSGTRLTVV.

The chain couples TRBV6-2 or TRBV6-3 to TRBJ1-6; D possibly corresponds to TRBD1 (6 bases). The V gene lost 4 bases and the J gene lost 7 bases, with 11 bases spanning the gap. Germline V gene lookup returns CDR1 MNHEY and CDR2 SVGEGT. The CDR3 contains 14 residues. CDR3 nucleotides: TGTGCCAGCAGTTGGACAGCCATCAATTCACCCCTCCACTTT. It encodes CASSWTAINSPLHF.

This chain links TRBV7-9 with TRBJ1-3, with a weak D call TRBD1 (6 bases). CDR3 length equals 19 residues. V gave up 7 bases and J gave up 3 bases, with 28 bases separating them. From germline, CDR1 is SEHNR and CDR2 FQNEAQ (reference sequence). CDR3 in DNA: TGTGCCAGCACCTATAGGACAGAGTCGAAGAGAAGCTTTGGAAACACCATATATTTT. Its translation: CASTYRTESKRSFGNTIYF.

The chain joins TRBV6-1 to TRBJ1-1; D ambiguous. Trimming took off 2 bases at V and 4 bases at J, with 8 bases between the two ends. Germline CDR1 MNHNS, CDR2 SASEGT. The CDR3 contains 13 residues. CDR3 residues: CASSENSGTEAFF. The CDR3 DNA sequence: TGTGCCAGCAGTGAAAACTCGGGCACTGAAGCTTTCTTT.

The CDR3 DNA is TGTGCCAGCAGTCCGACAGGGTATCGCAACATTCAGTACTTC. Protein product: CASSPTGYRNIQYF. This sequence joins TRBV28 and TRBJ2-4; 7 bases map to TRBD1. Germline trimming cut 5 bases from V and 7 bases from J; bases unmatched to any gene: 8. The V gene's germline CDR1 is MDHEN and CDR2 SYDVKM. CDR3 length: 14 amino acids.

This chain uses TRBV7-3 with TRBJ2-1, with 9 bases aligning to TRBD2. V was pared by 2 bases and J by 8 bases, with 4 bases of the junction left unmatched. Per germline, CDR1 SGHTA and CDR2 FQGTGA. This CDR3 contains 14 residues. The CDR3 sequence: CASSLLSGRHEQFF. CDR3 nucleotide sequence: TGTGCCAGCAGCTTACTGAGCGGGAGGCATGAGCAGTTCTTC.